This T cell receptor (beta chain) comes out of a study of blood T cell repertoires in COVID-19. Study at large: The cDNA or gDNA used as material had been derived from T cells, B-cell-depleted T cells, or PBMCs.

There are 17 residues in the CDR3. With V trimmed by 4 bases and J by 6 bases, 9 bases remained unmatched. Germline loops: CDR1 SGDLS, CDR2 YYNGEE. In the authors' workflow: Nucleated cell counts were estimated from reference gene primer amplification. TCRdb's table, derived via immunoSEQ multiplex PCR, lists solely in-frame clones and lacks some. That table is the source of V, J and clone size, and D and trimming were worked out from the DNA. The sample yields 140,000 to 150,000 clones, about 85% seen once. The age range of participants was 18 to 89 years, with residence in under 30 US areas. Resolution of symptoms, clearance, or two negative PCRs was present in recovered Cohort 3 donors.

This TCR derives from a middle-aged woman who had recovered from COVID-19. The rearrangement joins TRBV9 to TRBJ2-1; 14 positions match TRBD2. The material sequenced was PBMCs or T cells enriched from blood (not recorded which). The CDR3 reads CASSTGLAGDSGNEQFF. CDR3 nucleotides: TGTGCCAGCAGCACGGGACTAGCGGGGGACTCGGGCAATGAGCAGTTCTTC.